This TCR beta chain originates from a study of beta chain features in type 1 diabetes. About the study: The patients were much like the healthy donors in age, gender and cell yields. Across every sample, about 100 million sorted cells were examined in total. Findings and caveats of the study: Patients with Type 1 diabetes showed moderately but significantly shorter TCRB CDR3s in all four CD4+ subsets.

This clone came up a few times. Its cognate antigen is unknown. The CDR3 consists of 14 residues. In germline, CDR1 is LGHNA, CDR2 YSLEER. Germline trimming cut 6 bases from V and 8 bases from J; bases unmatched to any gene: 8. Purity of each sorted population was above 95%. The study reverse transcribed the entire isolated RNA, so it sequenced expressed TCRB transcripts. Profiling relied on immunoSEQ multiplex PCR, and the TCRdb table lists in-frame clones only, not all of them. The sample has a few hundred thousand clones, 10% to 15% seen once. Sequencing input: naive CD4+ T cells from blood. This TCR came from a woman aged 18-29 years with type 1 diabetes. The chain links TRBV4-3 to TRBJ1-4; 8 positions match TRBD1. CDR3 residues: CASSFRGQGEKLFF. The CDR3 nucleotides read TGCGCCAGCAGTTTCAGGGGGCAGGGGGAAAAACTGTTTTTT.